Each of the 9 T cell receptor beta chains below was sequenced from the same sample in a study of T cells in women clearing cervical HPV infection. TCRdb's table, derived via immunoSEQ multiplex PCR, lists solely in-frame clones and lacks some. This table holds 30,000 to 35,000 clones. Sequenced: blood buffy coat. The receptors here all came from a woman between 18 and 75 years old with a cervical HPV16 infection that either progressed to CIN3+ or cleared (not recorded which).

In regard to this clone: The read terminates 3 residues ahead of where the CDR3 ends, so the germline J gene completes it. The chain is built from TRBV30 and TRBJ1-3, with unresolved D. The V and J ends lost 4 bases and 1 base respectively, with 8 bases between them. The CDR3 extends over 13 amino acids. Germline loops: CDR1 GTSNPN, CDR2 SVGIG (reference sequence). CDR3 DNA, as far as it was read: TGTGCCTGGAAACTTCGGTCTGGAAACACC. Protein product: CAWKLRSGNT. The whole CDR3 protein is CAWKLRSGNTIYF.

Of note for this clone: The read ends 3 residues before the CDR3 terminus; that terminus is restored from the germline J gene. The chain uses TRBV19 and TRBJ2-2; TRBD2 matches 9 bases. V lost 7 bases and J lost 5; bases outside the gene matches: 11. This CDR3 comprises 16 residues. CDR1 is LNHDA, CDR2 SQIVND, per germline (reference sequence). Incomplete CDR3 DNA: TGTGCCAGTACCCGCGGGGGGGGAGAGGGGACCGGGGAG. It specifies CASTRGGGEGTGE. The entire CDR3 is CASTRGGGEGTGELFF.

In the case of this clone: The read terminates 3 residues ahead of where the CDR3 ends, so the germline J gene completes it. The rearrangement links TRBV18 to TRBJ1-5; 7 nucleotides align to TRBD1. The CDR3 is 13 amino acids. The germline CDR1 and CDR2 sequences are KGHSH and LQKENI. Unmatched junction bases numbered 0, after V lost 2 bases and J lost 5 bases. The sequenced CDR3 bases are TGTGCCAGCTCACCAGACAGGGATCAGCCC. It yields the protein CASSPDRDQP. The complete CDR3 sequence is CASSPDRDQPQHF.

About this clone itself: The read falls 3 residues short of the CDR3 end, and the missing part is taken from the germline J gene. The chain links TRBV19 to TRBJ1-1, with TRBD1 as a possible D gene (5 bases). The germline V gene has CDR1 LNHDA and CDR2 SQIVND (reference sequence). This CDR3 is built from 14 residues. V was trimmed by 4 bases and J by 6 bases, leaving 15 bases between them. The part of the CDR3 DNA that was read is TGTGCCAGTAGTAAGCAGGGCGCGTCGGCTGAA. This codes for CASSKQGASAE. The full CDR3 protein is CASSKQGASAEAFF.

CDR3 sequence reads: CASSLTQGAGETQYF. The sequenced part of the CDR3 DNA is TGTGCCAGCAGCTTGACTCAGGGGGCTGGAGAGACC. The gene calls are TRBV5-4 and TRBJ2-5, with 8 bases lining up with TRBD1. The read terminates 3 residues before the CDR3 end, so the remaining end is supplied by the germline J gene. V was clipped by 1 base and J by 4 bases; unmatched bases: 6. CDR3 size: 15 residues. Germline CDR1 reads SGHNT; CDR2 reads YYREEE (reference sequence).

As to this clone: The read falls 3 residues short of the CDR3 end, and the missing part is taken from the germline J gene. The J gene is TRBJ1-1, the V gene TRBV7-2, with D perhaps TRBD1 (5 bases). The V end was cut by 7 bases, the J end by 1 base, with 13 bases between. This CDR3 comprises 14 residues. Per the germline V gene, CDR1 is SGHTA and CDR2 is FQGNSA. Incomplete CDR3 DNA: TGTGCCAGCATCCCGGGAGGACAGAACACTGAA. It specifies CASIPGGQNTE. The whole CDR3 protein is CASIPGGQNTEAFF.

CDR3 DNA (partial): TGTGCCAGCAGTTATGTCCCGGGACTAGCGGTTGCCTACGAG. Translating gives CASSYVPGLAVAYE. In full, the CDR3 reads CASSYVPGLAVAYEQYF. The chain uses TRBV6-2 or TRBV6-3 and TRBJ2-7, with 11 bases lining up with TRBD2. From the germline J gene comes the end of the CDR3, since the read stops 3 residues before it. There are 17 residues in the CDR3. V trimming: 3 bases; J trimming: 2 bases; junction bases outside the gene matches: 9. CDR1 and CDR2 (germline): MNHEY, SVGEGT.

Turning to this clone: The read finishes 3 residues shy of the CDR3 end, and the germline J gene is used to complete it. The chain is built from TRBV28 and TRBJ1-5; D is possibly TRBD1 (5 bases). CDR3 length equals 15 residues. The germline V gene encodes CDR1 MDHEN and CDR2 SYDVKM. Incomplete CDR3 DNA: TGTGCCAGCCTCTTCGGGGGGAGTGCGCGATTCCCC. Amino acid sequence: CASLFGGSARFP. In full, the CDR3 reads CASLFGGSARFPQHF.

Incomplete CDR3 DNA: TGTGCCAGCAGCCTAACAGAGGAGACC. This encodes CASSLTEET. In full, the CDR3 reads CASSLTEETQYF. The chain recombines TRBV7-2 with TRBJ2-5; D not resolved. The CDR3 end falls 3 residues outside the read, so it is completed with the germline J gene. The CDR3 is 12 residues long. Trimming cost V 5 bases and J 5 bases, with 9 bases left between them. CDR1 is SGHTA and CDR2 is FQGNSA in the germline V gene.